Listed below are T cell receptor beta chains from one sample, sequenced in a study of T cells in Graves' hyperthyroidism and ophthalmopathy. TCRdb re-analysed the multiplex PCR reads in MiXCR, keeping a single row per CDR3 protein. This sample carries some 500,000 distinct CDR3 sequences, roughly an eighth of them seen once, and the ten largest clones take less than 20%. Sequenced sample: blood. The receptors were sampled from a woman between 18 and 29 years old with Graves' hyperthyroidism. CDR3s include the opening cysteine and the closing phenylalanine or tryptophan. The order of the fields is J gene, V gene, D gene, clone size, CDR3 protein, CDR3 DNA. D genes are given only for firm matches. Not every row has a clone size; where given, it reads once, few, many or a size class.

j_call: TRBJ2-3
v_call: TRBV10-3
d_call: TRBD2
clone_size: many
cdr3_aa: CAIARAGESDTQYF
cdr3_nt: TGTGCCATCGCTCGAGCGGGAGAGTCTGATACGCAGTATTTT

j_call: TRBJ1-4
v_call: TRBV10-3
d_call: -
clone_size: -
cdr3_aa: CAISGDGEKLFF
cdr3_nt: TGTGCCATCTCAGGGGACGGGGAAAAACTGTTTTTT

j_call: TRBJ1-1
v_call: TRBV19
d_call: -
clone_size: many
cdr3_aa: CASSMRESEAFF
cdr3_nt: TGTGCCAGTAGTATGCGGGAATCTGAAGCTTTCTTT

j_call: TRBJ2-3
v_call: TRBV20-1
d_call: TRBD2
clone_size: few
cdr3_aa: CSAQFPLAGGLEGTDTQYF
cdr3_nt: TGCAGTGCTCAATTCCCACTAGCGGGAGGGCTGGAAGGCACAGATACGCAGTATTTT

j_call: TRBJ1-4
v_call: TRBV5-1
d_call: -
clone_size: many
cdr3_aa: CASSQNTATNEKLFF
cdr3_nt: TGCGCCAGCAGCCAAAACACTGCAACTAATGAAAAACTGTTTTTT

j_call: TRBJ2-3
v_call: TRBV5-1
d_call: TRBD2
clone_size: -
cdr3_aa: CASSPIGVRGGTDTQYF
cdr3_nt: TGCGCCAGCAGCCCAATCGGAGTTCGGGGGGGCACAGATACGCAGTATTTT

j_call: TRBJ2-1
v_call: TRBV28
d_call: TRBD2
clone_size: many
cdr3_aa: CASQFVGGRANEQFF
cdr3_nt: TGTGCCAGTCAGTTTGTTGGCGGGAGGGCCAATGAGCAGTTCTTC

j_call: TRBJ1-2
v_call: TRBV11-2
d_call: -
clone_size: many
cdr3_aa: CASSLAEQGHYGYTF
cdr3_nt: TGTGCCAGCAGCTTAGCCGAACAGGGACACTATGGCTACACCTTC

j_call: TRBJ1-1
v_call: TRBV19
d_call: -
clone_size: many
cdr3_aa: CASSIAQGEAFF
cdr3_nt: TGTGCCAGTAGTATAGCCCAGGGAGAAGCTTTCTTT

j_call: TRBJ1-4
v_call: TRBV27
d_call: TRBD1
clone_size: many
cdr3_aa: CASTPGDRGSEKLFF
cdr3_nt: TGTGCCAGCACCCCAGGGGACAGGGGAAGTGAAAAACTGTTTTTT

j_call: TRBJ1-2
v_call: TRBV12-3/TRBV12-4
d_call: TRBD1
clone_size: many
cdr3_aa: CASSLRQGLSGGYTF
cdr3_nt: TGTGCCAGCAGCCTCCGACAGGGTTTGAGTGGCGGCTACACCTTC

j_call: TRBJ1-2
v_call: TRBV5-1
d_call: TRBD1
clone_size: many
cdr3_aa: CASSRGQGRINYGYTF
cdr3_nt: TGCGCCAGCAGCCGCGGACAGGGGAGGATTAACTATGGCTACACCTTC

j_call: TRBJ2-3
v_call: TRBV15
d_call: -
clone_size: many
cdr3_aa: CATSRDPNPTSTDTQYF
cdr3_nt: TGTGCCACCAGCAGAGACCCGAATCCCACTAGCACAGATACGCAGTATTTT

j_call: TRBJ1-2
v_call: TRBV18
d_call: TRBD1
clone_size: few
cdr3_aa: CASSPPGTARTNYGYTF
cdr3_nt: TGTGCCAGCTCACCTCCTGGGACAGCTAGAACTAACTATGGCTACACCTTC

j_call: TRBJ1-1
v_call: TRBV4-1
d_call: TRBD1
clone_size: many
cdr3_aa: CASSHLGQGVLYTEAFF
cdr3_nt: TGCGCCAGCAGCCATCTTGGACAGGGGGTTTTGTACACTGAAGCTTTCTTT

j_call: TRBJ1-1
v_call: TRBV9
d_call: -
clone_size: many
cdr3_aa: CASSGILDTEAFF
cdr3_nt: TGTGCCAGCAGCGGGATTCTCGACACTGAAGCTTTCTTT

j_call: TRBJ2-3
v_call: TRBV27
d_call: TRBD2
clone_size: many
cdr3_aa: CASSLSTSGTDTQYF
cdr3_nt: TGTGCCAGCAGTTTATCGACTAGCGGGACAGATACGCAGTATTTT

j_call: TRBJ2-7
v_call: TRBV29-1
d_call: TRBD1
clone_size: -
cdr3_aa: CSVATGTYEQYF
cdr3_nt: TGCAGCGTTGCGACAGGGACCTACGAGCAGTACTTC

j_call: TRBJ2-7
v_call: TRBV29-1
d_call: -
clone_size: -
cdr3_aa: CGVPGPGGYEQYF
cdr3_nt: TGCGGCGTTCCCGGGCCCGGGGGCTACGAGCAGTACTTC

j_call: TRBJ2-1
v_call: TRBV29-1
d_call: TRBD2
clone_size: -
cdr3_aa: CSVEDRLAGSNNEQFF
cdr3_nt: TGCAGCGTTGAAGATCGTCTAGCGGGGTCGAACAATGAGCAGTTCTTC

j_call: TRBJ2-1
v_call: TRBV9
d_call: -
clone_size: -
cdr3_aa: CASSLPPGPNEQFF
cdr3_nt: TGTGCCAGCAGCCTTCCCCCGGGACCAAATGAGCAGTTCTTC

j_call: TRBJ1-2
v_call: TRBV28
d_call: TRBD1
clone_size: -
cdr3_aa: CASSSPTGNGYTF
cdr3_nt: TGTGCCAGCAGTTCCCCGACAGGGAATGGCTACACCTTC

j_call: TRBJ1-6
v_call: TRBV20-1
d_call: -
clone_size: -
cdr3_aa: CSARAGSVNSPLHF
cdr3_nt: TGCAGTGCCAGGGCGGGGTCGGTTAATTCACCCCTCCACTTT

j_call: TRBJ2-7
v_call: TRBV6-5
d_call: -
clone_size: many
cdr3_aa: CASSYSGSTYEQYF
cdr3_nt: TGTGCCAGCAGTTACTCCGGGAGCACCTACGAGCAGTACTTC

j_call: TRBJ1-6
v_call: TRBV30
d_call: TRBD1
clone_size: many
cdr3_aa: CAWSGDRAWTSPLHF
cdr3_nt: TGTGCCTGGAGTGGGGACAGGGCGTGGACTTCACCCCTCCACTTT

j_call: TRBJ1-2
v_call: TRBV3-1
d_call: TRBD1
clone_size: -
cdr3_aa: CASSLFSGTGTYGYTF
cdr3_nt: TGTGCCAGCAGCCTTTTTTCCGGGACAGGGACCTATGGCTACACCTTC

j_call: TRBJ2-5
v_call: TRBV2
d_call: TRBD1
clone_size: many
cdr3_aa: CASSEDRGRETQYF
cdr3_nt: TGTGCCAGCAGTGAAGACAGGGGACGGGAGACCCAGTACTTC

j_call: TRBJ1-2
v_call: TRBV24-1
d_call: TRBD1
clone_size: once
cdr3_aa: CATSGPRGQGSGYGYTF
cdr3_nt: TGTGCCACCAGTGGCCCCCGCGGACAGGGGTCGGGCTATGGCTACACCTTC

j_call: TRBJ2-3
v_call: TRBV19
d_call: -
clone_size: -
cdr3_aa: CASRPLRGDTDTQYF
cdr3_nt: TGTGCCAGTAGGCCCCTGCGCGGCGACACAGATACGCAGTATTTT

j_call: TRBJ2-1
v_call: TRBV28
d_call: -
clone_size: once
cdr3_aa: CASSRNTNEQFF
cdr3_nt: TGTGCCAGCAGTAGAAACACCAATGAGCAGTTCTTC

j_call: TRBJ2-1
v_call: TRBV12-3/TRBV12-4
d_call: TRBD2
clone_size: -
cdr3_aa: CAIRGTSGGHEEQFF
cdr3_nt: TGTGCCATCAGGGGGACTAGCGGGGGCCATGAGGAGCAGTTCTTC

j_call: TRBJ2-1
v_call: TRBV3-1
d_call: TRBD2
clone_size: few
cdr3_aa: CASSQASLAGSYNEQFF
cdr3_nt: TGTGCCAGCAGCCAAGCCTCACTAGCGGGATCCTACAATGAGCAGTTCTTC

j_call: TRBJ2-1
v_call: TRBV3-1
d_call: TRBD2
clone_size: -
cdr3_aa: CASSRYTSGIYYEQFF
cdr3_nt: TGTGCCAGCAGTCGCTATACTAGCGGGATTTATTATGAGCAGTTCTTC

j_call: TRBJ2-3
v_call: TRBV7-7
d_call: -
clone_size: many
cdr3_aa: CASSPGTSRSTDTQYF
cdr3_nt: TGTGCCAGCAGCCCCGGGACTTCCAGAAGCACAGATACGCAGTATTTT

j_call: TRBJ2-5
v_call: TRBV18
d_call: TRBD2
clone_size: few
cdr3_aa: CASSPWGLAEPQETQYF
cdr3_nt: TGTGCCAGCTCACCTTGGGGACTAGCGGAACCCCAAGAGACCCAGTACTTC

j_call: TRBJ1-2
v_call: TRBV4-1
d_call: -
clone_size: -
cdr3_aa: CASSQDGTPYGYTF
cdr3_nt: TGCGCCAGCAGCCAAGATGGGACACCCTATGGCTACACCTTC

j_call: TRBJ2-7
v_call: TRBV5-6
d_call: -
clone_size: many
cdr3_aa: CASSLDLISYEQYF
cdr3_nt: TGTGCCAGCAGCTTGGATCTAATCTCCTACGAGCAGTACTTC

j_call: TRBJ2-2
v_call: TRBV11-2
d_call: TRBD1
clone_size: many
cdr3_aa: CASSYSTGGSGELFF
cdr3_nt: TGTGCCAGCAGCTATTCGACAGGGGGCTCCGGGGAGCTGTTTTTT

j_call: TRBJ2-5
v_call: TRBV6-1
d_call: TRBD2
clone_size: many
cdr3_aa: CASRLTSGRSETQYF
cdr3_nt: TGTGCCAGCAGGCTGACTAGCGGGAGATCTGAGACCCAGTACTTC

j_call: TRBJ1-5
v_call: TRBV12-5
d_call: TRBD1
clone_size: -
cdr3_aa: CASGLETKDRGVNQPQHF
cdr3_nt: TGTGCTAGTGGTCTAGAGACGAAAGACAGGGGTGTAAATCAGCCCCAGCATTTT

j_call: TRBJ2-3
v_call: TRBV5-1
d_call: TRBD1
clone_size: many
cdr3_aa: CASSARGQASTDTQYF
cdr3_nt: TGCGCCAGCAGCGCACGGGGACAGGCCAGCACAGATACGCAGTATTTT

j_call: TRBJ1-1
v_call: TRBV5-1
d_call: -
clone_size: -
cdr3_aa: CASSLRRAEAFF
cdr3_nt: TGTGCCAGCAGCCTCAGACGAGCTGAAGCTTTCTTT

j_call: TRBJ2-1
v_call: TRBV7-8
d_call: TRBD1
clone_size: many
cdr3_aa: CASSSLGTEYSGQFF
cdr3_nt: TGTGCCAGCAGCTCCTTGGGGACAGAATATTCCGGGCAGTTCTTC

j_call: TRBJ1-1
v_call: TRBV2
d_call: -
clone_size: many
cdr3_aa: CASSELGSAFF
cdr3_nt: TGTGCCAGCAGTGAACTGGGCTCCGCTTTCTTT

j_call: TRBJ1-6
v_call: TRBV12-3/TRBV12-4
d_call: TRBD1
clone_size: -
cdr3_aa: CASRRPGQVNSPLHF
cdr3_nt: TGTGCCAGCAGAAGACCGGGACAGGTTAATTCACCCCTCCACTTT

j_call: TRBJ2-2
v_call: TRBV5-8
d_call: TRBD1
clone_size: many
cdr3_aa: CASSLRTGPNTGELFF
cdr3_nt: TGTGCCAGCAGCCTAAGGACAGGGCCGAACACCGGGGAGCTGTTTTTT

j_call: TRBJ2-3
v_call: TRBV4-1
d_call: -
clone_size: many
cdr3_aa: CASSQVSSTFGTDTQYF
cdr3_nt: TGCGCCAGCAGCCAAGTGTCTAGCACCTTTGGCACAGATACGCAGTATTTT

j_call: TRBJ1-1
v_call: TRBV11-2
d_call: -
clone_size: many
cdr3_aa: CASSLVPEGNTEAFF
cdr3_nt: TGTGCCAGCAGCTTAGTACCCGAGGGTAACACTGAAGCTTTCTTT